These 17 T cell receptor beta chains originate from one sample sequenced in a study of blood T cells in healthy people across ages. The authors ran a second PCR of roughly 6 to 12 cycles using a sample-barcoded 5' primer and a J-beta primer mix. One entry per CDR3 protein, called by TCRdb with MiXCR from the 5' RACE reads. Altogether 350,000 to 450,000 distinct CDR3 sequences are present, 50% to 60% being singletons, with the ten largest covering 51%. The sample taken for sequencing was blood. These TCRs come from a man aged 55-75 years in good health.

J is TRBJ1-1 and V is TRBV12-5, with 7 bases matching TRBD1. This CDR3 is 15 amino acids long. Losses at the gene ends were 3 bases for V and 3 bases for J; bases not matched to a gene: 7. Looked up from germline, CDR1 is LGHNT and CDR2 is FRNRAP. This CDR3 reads CASGFSTGRDTEAFF. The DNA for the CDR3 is TGTGCTAGTGGTTTCTCGACAGGGAGGGACACTGAAGCTTTCTTT. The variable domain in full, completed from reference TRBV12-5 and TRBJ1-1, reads DARVTQTPRHKVTEMGQEVTMRCQPILGHNTVFWYRQTMMQGLELLAYFRNRAPLDDSGMPKDRFSAEMPDATLATLKIQPSEPRDSAVYFCASGFSTGRDTEAFFGQGTRLTVV.

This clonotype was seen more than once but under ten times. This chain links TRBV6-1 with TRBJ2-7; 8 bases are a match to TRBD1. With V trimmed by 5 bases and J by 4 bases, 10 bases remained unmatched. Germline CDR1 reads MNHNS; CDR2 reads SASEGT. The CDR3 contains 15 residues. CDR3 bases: TGTGCCAGCAGTTCCGGGACAGGCACTCTGTACGAGCAGTACTTC. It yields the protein CASSSGTGTLYEQYF.

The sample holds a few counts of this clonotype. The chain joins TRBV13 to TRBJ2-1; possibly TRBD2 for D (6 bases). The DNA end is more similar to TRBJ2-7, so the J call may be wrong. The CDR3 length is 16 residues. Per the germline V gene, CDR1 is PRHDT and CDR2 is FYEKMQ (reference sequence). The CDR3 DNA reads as TGTGCCAGCAGCTTACCGCTGGCGGGATATGACAATGAGCAGTACTTC. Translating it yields CASSLPLAGYDNEQYF.

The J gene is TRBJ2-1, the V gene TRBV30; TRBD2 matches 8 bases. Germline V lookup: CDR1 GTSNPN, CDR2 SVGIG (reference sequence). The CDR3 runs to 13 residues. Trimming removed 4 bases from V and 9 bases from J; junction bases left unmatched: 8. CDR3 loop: CAWMGTRNFEQFF. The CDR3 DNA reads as TGTGCCTGGATGGGGACTAGAAATTTTGAGCAGTTCTTC.

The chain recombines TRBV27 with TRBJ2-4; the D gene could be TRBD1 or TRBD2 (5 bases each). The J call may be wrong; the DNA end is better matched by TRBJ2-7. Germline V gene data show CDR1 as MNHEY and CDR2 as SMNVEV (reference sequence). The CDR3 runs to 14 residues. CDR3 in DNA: TGTGCCAGCAGTCCGAGTATGGGACCCTACGAGCAGTACTTC. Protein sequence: CASSPSMGPYEQYF.

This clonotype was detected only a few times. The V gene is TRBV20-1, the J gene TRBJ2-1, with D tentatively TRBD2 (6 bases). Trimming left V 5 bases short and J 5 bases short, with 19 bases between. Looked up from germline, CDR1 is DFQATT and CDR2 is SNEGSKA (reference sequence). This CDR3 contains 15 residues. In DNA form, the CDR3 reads TGCAGTGCTGGGAGACTAGTCGGGTTTGACAATGAGCAGTTCTTC. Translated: CSAGRLVGFDNEQFF.

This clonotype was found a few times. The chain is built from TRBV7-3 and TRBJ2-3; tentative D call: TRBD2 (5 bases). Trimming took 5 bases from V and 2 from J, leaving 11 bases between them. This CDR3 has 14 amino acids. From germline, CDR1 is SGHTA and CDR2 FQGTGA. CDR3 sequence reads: CASSPWTHTDTQYF. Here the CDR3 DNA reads TGTGCCAGCAGCCCCTGGACTCACACAGATACGCAGTATTTT.

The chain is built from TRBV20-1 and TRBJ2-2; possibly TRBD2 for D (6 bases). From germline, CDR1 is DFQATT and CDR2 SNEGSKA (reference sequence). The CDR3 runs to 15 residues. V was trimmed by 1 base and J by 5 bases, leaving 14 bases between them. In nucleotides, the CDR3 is TGCAGTGCTAGAGGAAATCTAGCGATTACCGGGGAGCTGTTTTTT. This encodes CSARGNLAITGELFF.

CDR3 bases: TGTGCCAGCAGCGGGGGGACAGGGTATTTTGACAATGAGCAGTTCTTC. This codes for CASSGGTGYFDNEQFF. The chain employs TRBV7-2 and TRBJ2-1; 9 bases align to TRBD1. Germline CDR1 is SGHTA and CDR2 is FQGNSA. This CDR3 has 16 residues. V lost 5 bases and J lost 5; bases outside the gene matches: 10.

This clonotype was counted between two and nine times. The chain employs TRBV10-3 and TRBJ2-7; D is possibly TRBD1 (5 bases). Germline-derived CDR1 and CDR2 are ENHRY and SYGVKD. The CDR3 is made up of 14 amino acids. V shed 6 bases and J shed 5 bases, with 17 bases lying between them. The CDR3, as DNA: TGTGCCATCAGCGGACATAGGTGGGGTGACGAGCAGTACTTC. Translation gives CAISGHRWGDEQYF.

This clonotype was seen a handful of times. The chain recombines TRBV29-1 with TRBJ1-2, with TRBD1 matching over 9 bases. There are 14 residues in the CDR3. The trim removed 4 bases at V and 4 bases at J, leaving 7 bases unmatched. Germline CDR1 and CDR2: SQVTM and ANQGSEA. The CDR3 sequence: CSVGEGQGFYGYTF. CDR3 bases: TGCAGCGTTGGGGAGGGACAGGGATTCTATGGCTACACCTTC. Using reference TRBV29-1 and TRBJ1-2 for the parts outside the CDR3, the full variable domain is SAVISQKPSRDICQRGTSLTIQCQVDSQVTMMFWYRQQPGQSLTLIATANQGSEATYESGFVIDKFPISRPNLTFSTLTVSNMSPEDSSIYLCSVGEGQGFYGYTFGSGTRLTVV.

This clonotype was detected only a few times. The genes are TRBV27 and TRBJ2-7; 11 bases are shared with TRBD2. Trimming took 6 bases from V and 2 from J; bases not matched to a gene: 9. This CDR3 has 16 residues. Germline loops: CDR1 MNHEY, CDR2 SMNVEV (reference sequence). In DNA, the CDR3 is TGTGCCAGCAGACCCTGGGGACTAGCGGCCCCCTACGAGCAGTACTTC. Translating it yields CASRPWGLAAPYEQYF.

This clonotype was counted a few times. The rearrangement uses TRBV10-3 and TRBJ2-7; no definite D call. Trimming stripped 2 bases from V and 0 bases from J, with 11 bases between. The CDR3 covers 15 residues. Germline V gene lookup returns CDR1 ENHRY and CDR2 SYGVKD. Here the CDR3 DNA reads TGTGCCATCAGTGAGGACGGAGCGTACTCCTACGAGCAGTACTTC. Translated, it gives CAISEDGAYSYEQYF.

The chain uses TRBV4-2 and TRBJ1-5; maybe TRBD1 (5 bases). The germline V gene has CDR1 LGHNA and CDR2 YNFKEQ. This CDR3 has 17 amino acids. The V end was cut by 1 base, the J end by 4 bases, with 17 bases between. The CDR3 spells CASSQGGGDGSNQPQHF. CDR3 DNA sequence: TGTGCCAGCAGCCAAGGGGGGGGGGACGGATCTAATCAGCCCCAGCATTTT.

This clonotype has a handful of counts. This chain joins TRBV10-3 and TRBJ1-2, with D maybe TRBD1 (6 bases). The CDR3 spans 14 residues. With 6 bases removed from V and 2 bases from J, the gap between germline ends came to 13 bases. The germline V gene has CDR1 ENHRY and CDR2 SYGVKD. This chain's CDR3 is CAISPSQGNYGYTF. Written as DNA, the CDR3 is TGTGCCATCAGCCCATCACAGGGAAACTATGGCTACACCTTC.

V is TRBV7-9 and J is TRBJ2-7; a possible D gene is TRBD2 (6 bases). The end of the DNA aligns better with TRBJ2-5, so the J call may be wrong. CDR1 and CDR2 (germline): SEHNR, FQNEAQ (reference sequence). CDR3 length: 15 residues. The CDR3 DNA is TGTGCCAGCAGCTTAGCGCTGGGAGGACCAGAGACCCAGTACTTC. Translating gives CASSLALGGPETQYF.

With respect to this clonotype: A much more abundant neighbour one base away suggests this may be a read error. CDR3 protein: CASSRRSTGGEQYF. CDR3 nucleotide sequence: TGTGCCAGCAGCCGCCGAAGTACAGGGGGCGAGCAGTACTTC. V and J are TRBV3-1 and TRBJ2-7; TRBD1 matches at 8 bases. The V segment lost 4 bases and the J segment 6 bases; nucleotides outside the gene matches: 8. There are 14 residues in the CDR3. Germline-derived CDR1 and CDR2 are LGHDT and YNNKEL (reference sequence).